The text below deals with one T cell receptor (beta chain). Germline values: CDR1 SQVTM, CDR2 ANQGSEA. V lost 6 bases and J lost 1; bases outside the gene matches: 9. This CDR3 has 15 amino acids. The sample belongs to a study of control samples from healthy donors and cancer patients. Generated by immunoSEQ multiplex PCR, the TCRdb table keeps only in-frame clones and is missing some. Among 150,000 to 200,000 clones, 80% to 90% were seen once, and the ten largest hold approximately 12%. The chain employs TRBV29-1 and TRBJ2-1, with 7 positions matching TRBD2. Sequenced material: blood. The clonotype was recovered from a man aged 30-40 years in good health. DNA for the CDR3: TGCAGCGTGGGGGTCCGACTAGCTTCCTACAATGAGCAGTTCTTC. It yields the protein CSVGVRLASYNEQFF.